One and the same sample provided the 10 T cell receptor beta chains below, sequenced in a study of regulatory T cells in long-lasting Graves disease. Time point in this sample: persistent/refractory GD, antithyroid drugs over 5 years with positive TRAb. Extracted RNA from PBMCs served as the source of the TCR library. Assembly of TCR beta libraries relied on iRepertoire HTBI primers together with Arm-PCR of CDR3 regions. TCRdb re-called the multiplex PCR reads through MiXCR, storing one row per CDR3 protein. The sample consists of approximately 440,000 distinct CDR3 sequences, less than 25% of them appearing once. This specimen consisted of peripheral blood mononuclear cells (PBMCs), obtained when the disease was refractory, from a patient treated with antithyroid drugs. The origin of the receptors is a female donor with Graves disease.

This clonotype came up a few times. The CDR3 is CASRKTGVKGYTF. CDR3 DNA sequence: TGTGCCAGCAGGAAAACAGGGGTTAAGGGCTACACCTTC. The chain recombines TRBV28 with TRBJ1-2; 7 bases agree with TRBD1. J lost 8 bases, V lost 6 bases, and 9 bases had no gene match. The CDR3 extends over 13 amino acids. The germline V gene has CDR1 MDHEN and CDR2 SYDVKM.

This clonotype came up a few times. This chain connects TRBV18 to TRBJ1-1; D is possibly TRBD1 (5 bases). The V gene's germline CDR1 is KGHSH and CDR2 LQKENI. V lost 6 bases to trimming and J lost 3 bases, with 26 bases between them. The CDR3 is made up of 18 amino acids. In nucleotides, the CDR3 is TGTGCCAGCTCCCCGGTGGGACTCCAACGGGTCGGGGACACTGAAGCTTTCTTT. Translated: CASSPVGLQRVGDTEAFF.

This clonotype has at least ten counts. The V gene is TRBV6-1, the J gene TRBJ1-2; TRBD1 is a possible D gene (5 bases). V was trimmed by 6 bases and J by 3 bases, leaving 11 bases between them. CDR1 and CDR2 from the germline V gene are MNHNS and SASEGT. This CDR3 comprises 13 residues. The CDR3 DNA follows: TGTGCCAGCAGACGCACGACAGACTATGGCTACACCTTC. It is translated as CASRRTTDYGYTF.

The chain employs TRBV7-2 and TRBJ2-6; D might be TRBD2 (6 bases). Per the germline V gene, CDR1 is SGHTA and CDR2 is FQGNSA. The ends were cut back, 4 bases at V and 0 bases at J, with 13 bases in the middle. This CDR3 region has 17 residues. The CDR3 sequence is CASSSGLAFSGANVLTF. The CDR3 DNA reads TGTGCCAGCAGCTCGGGACTGGCATTCTCTGGGGCCAACGTCCTGACTTTC.

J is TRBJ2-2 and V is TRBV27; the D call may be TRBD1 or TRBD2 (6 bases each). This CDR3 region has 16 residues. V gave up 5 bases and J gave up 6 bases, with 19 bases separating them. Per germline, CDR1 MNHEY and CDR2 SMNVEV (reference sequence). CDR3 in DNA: TGTGCCAGCAGTCCAGGACTAAAGGGGGTTTCCGGGGAGCTGTTTTTT. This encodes CASSPGLKGVSGELFF.

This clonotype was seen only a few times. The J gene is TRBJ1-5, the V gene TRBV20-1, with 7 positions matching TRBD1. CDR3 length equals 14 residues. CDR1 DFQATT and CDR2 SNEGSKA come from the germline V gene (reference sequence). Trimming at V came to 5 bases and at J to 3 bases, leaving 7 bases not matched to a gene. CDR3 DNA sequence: TGCAGTGCTGGCACAGGGGTCCCCAATCAGCCCCAGCATTTT. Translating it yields CSAGTGVPNQPQHF.

CDR3 loop: CASSLLGQGDSPLHF. The CDR3 DNA sequence: TGTGCCAGCAGCCTCCTGGGACAGGGGGACTCACCCCTCCACTTT. The chain couples TRBV9 to TRBJ1-6; 11 nucleotides line up with TRBD1. V shed 4 bases and J 10 bases; nucleotides not matched to a gene: 7. The CDR3 covers 15 residues. Germline-derived CDR1 and CDR2 are SGDLS and YYNGEE.

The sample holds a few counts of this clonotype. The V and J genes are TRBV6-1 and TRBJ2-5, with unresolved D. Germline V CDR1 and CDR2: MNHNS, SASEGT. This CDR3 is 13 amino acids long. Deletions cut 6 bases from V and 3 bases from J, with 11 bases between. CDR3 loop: CASRVIVKETQYF. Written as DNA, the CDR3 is TGTGCCAGCAGGGTTATCGTAAAAGAGACCCAGTACTTC.

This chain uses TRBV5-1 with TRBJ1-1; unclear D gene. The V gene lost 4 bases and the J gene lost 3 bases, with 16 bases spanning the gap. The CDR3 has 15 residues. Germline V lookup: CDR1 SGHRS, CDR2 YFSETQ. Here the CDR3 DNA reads TGCGCCAGCAGCCCGACCCTCCGCAGTCACACTGAAGCTTTCTTT. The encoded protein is CASSPTLRSHTEAFF.

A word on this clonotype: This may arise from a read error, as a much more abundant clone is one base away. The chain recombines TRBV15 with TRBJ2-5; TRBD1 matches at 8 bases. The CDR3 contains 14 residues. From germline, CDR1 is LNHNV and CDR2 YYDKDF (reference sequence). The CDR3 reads CASSLGRGPEAQYF. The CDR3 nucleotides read TGTGCCAGCAGTTTGGGCAGGGGGCCAGAGGCCCAGTACTTC.